This entry describes one T cell receptor beta chain. Antigen unknown. Library construction involved attaching unique molecular identifiers to individual cDNA molecules, which allowed quantitative, reproducible TCR counting. MiXCR was run by TCRdb on the RACE reads, yielding one entry per CDR3 protein. The table records 150,000 to 200,000 distinct CDR3 sequences, about a fifth of them present only once. This sample stems from a study of human T cells and chemical hapten exposure. Study-level results: It should be noted that donors had alopecia, so their immune response may differ from healthy people's.

Time point defined: patch test 1, 2 weeks after DPC sensitization. Treatment: therapeutic diphenylcyclopropenone sensitization with weekly scalp DPC. Unfractionated whole blood was the source from which total RNA was extracted. Trimming left V 3 bases short and J 7 bases short, with 18 bases between. Germline V gene data show CDR1 as DFQATT and CDR2 as SNEGSKA (reference sequence). This CDR3 contains 14 residues. This clonotype was sampled from a woman aged 45 to 65 with alopecia areata. Some clones in this sample may be carry-over from other donors' samples. The rearrangement joins TRBV20-1 to TRBJ2-5, with a weak D call TRBD2 (5 bases). Here the sequenced sample was whole blood, taken in connection with sensitization to the hapten diphenylcyclopropenone (DPC). The DNA of the CDR3 is TGCAGTGCTAGGCCCCGTGGCAGACGGGGGACCCAGTACTTC. Protein: CSARPRGRRGTQYF.